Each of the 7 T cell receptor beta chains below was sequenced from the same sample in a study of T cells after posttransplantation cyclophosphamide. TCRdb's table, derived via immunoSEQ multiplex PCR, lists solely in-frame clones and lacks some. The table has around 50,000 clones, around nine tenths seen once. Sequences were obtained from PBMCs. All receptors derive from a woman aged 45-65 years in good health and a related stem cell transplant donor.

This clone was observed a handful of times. In nucleotides, the CDR3 is TGTGCCAGCGGACAGGGGGCGGACACTGAAGCTTTCTTT. Translating it yields CASGQGADTEAFF. The chain uses TRBV5-6 and TRBJ1-1; TRBD1 matches 11 bases. The CDR3 has 13 residues. Trimming cost V 7 bases and J 3 bases; bases outside gene matches: 2. The germline CDR1 and CDR2 sequences are SGHDT and YYEEEE.

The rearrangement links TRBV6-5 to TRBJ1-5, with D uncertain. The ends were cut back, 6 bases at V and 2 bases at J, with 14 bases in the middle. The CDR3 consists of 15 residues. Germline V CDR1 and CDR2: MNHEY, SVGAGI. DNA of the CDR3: TGTGCCAGCAGACCCCAGATTCTGGGCAATCAGCCCCAGCATTTT. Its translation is CASRPQILGNQPQHF.

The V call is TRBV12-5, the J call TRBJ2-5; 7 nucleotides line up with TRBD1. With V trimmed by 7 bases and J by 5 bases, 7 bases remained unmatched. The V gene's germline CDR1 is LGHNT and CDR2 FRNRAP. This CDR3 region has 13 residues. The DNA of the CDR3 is TGTGCTAGTGCAGACGACAGGGTGGAGACCCAGTACTTC. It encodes CASADDRVETQYF.

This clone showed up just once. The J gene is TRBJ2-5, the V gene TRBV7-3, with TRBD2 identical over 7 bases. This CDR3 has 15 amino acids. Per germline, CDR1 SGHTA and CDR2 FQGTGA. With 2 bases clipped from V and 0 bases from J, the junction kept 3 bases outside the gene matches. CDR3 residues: CASSLQRDHQETQYF. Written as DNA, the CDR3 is TGTGCCAGCAGCTTACAGCGGGACCACCAAGAGACCCAGTACTTC. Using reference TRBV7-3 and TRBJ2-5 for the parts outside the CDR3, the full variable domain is GAGVSQTPSNKVTEKGKYVELRCDPISGHTALYWYRQSLGQGPEFLIYFQGTGAADDSGLPNDRFFAVRPEGSVSTLKIQRTERGDSAVYLCASSLQRDHQETQYFGPGTRLLVL.

The CDR3 DNA follows: TGCGCCAGCAGCTGGACCCCGAGACAGGCCTACAATGAGCAGTTCTTC. It is translated as CASSWTPRQAYNEQFF. V is TRBV5-1 and J is TRBJ2-1; a weak D match, TRBD1 (6 bases). There are 16 residues in the CDR3. With 3 bases removed from V and 2 bases from J, the gap between germline ends came to 15 bases. Germline V CDR1 and CDR2: SGHRS, YFSETQ.

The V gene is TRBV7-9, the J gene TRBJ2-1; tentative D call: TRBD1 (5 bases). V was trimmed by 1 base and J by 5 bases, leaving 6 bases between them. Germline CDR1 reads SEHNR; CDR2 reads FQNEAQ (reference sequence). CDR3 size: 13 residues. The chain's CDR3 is CASSLGTHNEQFF. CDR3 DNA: TGTGCCAGCAGCTTAGGGACACACAATGAGCAGTTCTTC. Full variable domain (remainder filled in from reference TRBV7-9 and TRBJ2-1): DTGVSQNPRHKITKRGQNVTFRCDPISEHNRLYWYRQTLGQGPEFLTYFQNEAQLEKSRLLSDRFSAERPKGSFSTLEIQRTEQGDSAMYLCASSLGTHNEQFFGPGTRLTVL.

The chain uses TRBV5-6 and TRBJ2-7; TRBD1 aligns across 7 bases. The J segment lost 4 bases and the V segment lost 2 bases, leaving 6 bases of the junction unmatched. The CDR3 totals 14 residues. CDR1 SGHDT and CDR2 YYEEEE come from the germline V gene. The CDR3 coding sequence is TGTGCCAGCAGCTTCGGTCGGGACAGTTACGAGCAGTACTTC. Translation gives CASSFGRDSYEQYF.